The following is a T cell receptor beta chain sequence with its context. Antigen: not known. This sample is part of a study of graft-versus-host responses after intestinal transplantation. For the study at large: Tacrolimus and steroids were given for about 3 years to all recipients after anti-thymocyte globulin induction. Study results and caveats: Detected in recipient marrow were GvH clones, some of which were first observed in ileum or blood. Allografts of one patient group, those with graft-donor T cell macrochimerism, had high graft-versus-host to host-versus-graft clonal ratios. GvH clone levels peaked in circulation, and this peak was associated with early post-transplant HvG declines.

Method: immunoSEQ multiplex PCR; TCRdb's copy keeps in-frame clones and lacks some. The top ten clones hold roughly 0.43% of a sample with over 80,000 clones, around 92% of them seen once. The sequence derives from a human donor who was the organ donor for an intestinal transplant. Specimen: unstimulated CD8+ T cells sorted from spleen or lymph node cells, collected before transplant.

CDR3 protein: CAWSFPDMNYGYTF. CDR3 sequence (DNA): TGTGCCTGGAGTTTTCCTGACATGAACTATGGCTACACCTTC. V and J are TRBV30 and TRBJ1-2; D call uncertain. V was cut by 2 bases and J by 2 bases, with 12 bases left in between. Germline loops: CDR1 GTSNPN, CDR2 SVGIG (reference sequence). The CDR3 length is 14 residues.